This TCR beta chain emerged from a study of CD8+CD57+ T cells in acquired aplastic anemia. Study background: The DNA of sorted CD4+ and CD8+ cells averaged around 3.2 ug. Read counts for CD4+ cells (from healthy donors) averaged around 11 million.

Many counts were recorded for this clonotype. What it recognizes is unknown. V was clipped by 3 bases and J by 2 bases, with 10 bases between them. Germline CDR1 is SNHLY and CDR2 is FYNNEI. This CDR3 has 14 amino acids. Study findings and constraints: The same twenty-nine CD8+ CDR3 sequences occurred in patients and in controls. Patients were compared with controls for CD8+ Simpson's diversity, and no significant difference emerged.

It was genomic DNA that served as the template for profiling TCR beta VDJ and CDR3. TCRdb analysed the reads with MiXCR anew, one entry per CDR3 protein. The sample holds about 100,000 distinct CDR3 sequences, 51% seen once. The sequenced sample was sorted CD4+, CD8+, or CD8+CD57+ T cells (not recorded which) from PBMCs. The chain combines TRBV2 with TRBJ1-2; possibly TRBD1 for D (6 bases). The receptor comes from a human donor in good health, serving as a control. The CDR3 DNA reads as TGTGCCAGCAGTGATAGGGGGGCGAACTATGGCTACACCTTC. This sequence encodes CASSDRGANYGYTF.